The 18 T cell receptor beta chains below all came from one sample that was sequenced in a study of cytomegalovirus exposure and HLA in healthy donors. PCR amplification relied on 60 Vbeta primers (plus 13 Jbeta primers). Clones were sequenced by immunoSEQ multiplex PCR, and TCRdb holds only the in-frame ones, with some missing. The repertoire has about 91,000 clones, approximately 89% of them found once; the top ten carry over 8.5%. Sequenced: PBMCs. Receptor source: a man aged 25-40 years in good health and CMV-seropositive.

CDR3 protein: CASSYRWTSRDTEAFF. The CDR3 DNA reads as TGCGCCAGCAGCTACCGATGGACTTCGAGGGACACTGAAGCTTTCTTT. J is TRBJ1-1 and V is TRBV4-1; D uncertain. The CDR3 spans 16 residues. Trimming removed 5 bases at V and 3 bases at J, with 19 bases between. Germline V gene data show CDR1 as MGHRA and CDR2 as YSYEKL.

Note on this clone: Distinct nucleotide sequences in the sample also encode this CDR3. J is TRBJ2-7 and V is TRBV27; possible D gene TRBD1, 6 bases. The ends were cut back, 6 bases at V and 1 base at J, with 10 bases in the middle. This CDR3 region has 13 residues. CDR1 MNHEY and CDR2 SMNVEV come from the germline V gene (reference sequence). CDR3 loop: CASSPTGSYEQYF. Written as DNA, the CDR3 is TGTGCCAGCAGCCCTACAGGGTCCTACGAGCAGTACTTC.

V usage is TRBV27 and J usage is TRBJ1-2; D is undetermined. From germline, CDR1 is MNHEY and CDR2 SMNVEV (reference sequence). V lost 3 bases and J 7 bases, leaving 12 bases between the germline ends. This CDR3 has 13 residues. The CDR3 DNA sequence: TGTGCCAGCAGTTTTGGAAGCGGGTGTGGCTACACCTTC. Residues: CASSFGSGCGYTF.

V gene TRBV5-6 combines with J gene TRBJ2-7, with 7 bases aligning to TRBD1. Germline V gives CDR1 SGHDT, CDR2 YYEEEE. The CDR3 sequence is 16 residues long. V shed 2 bases, J shed 2 bases, and the junction held 10 bases outside the gene matches. The CDR3 is CASSFDRAPTPYEQYF. As DNA, the CDR3 is TGTGCCAGCAGCTTCGACAGGGCCCCCACCCCCTACGAGCAGTACTTC.

The rearrangement uses TRBV19 and TRBJ1-1; D unresolved. V was trimmed by 3 bases and J by 8 bases, leaving 7 bases between them. The CDR3 totals 11 residues. CDR1 is LNHDA and CDR2 is SQIVND in the germline V gene (reference sequence). As DNA, the CDR3 is TGTGCCAGTAGTATTTCCGCGGAAGCTTTCTTT. It specifies CASSISAEAFF.

This sequence joins TRBV28 and TRBJ2-2; TRBD2 agrees at 15 bases. The CDR3 loop spans 19 amino acids. The V gene end was trimmed by 2 bases and the J gene end by 4 bases; junction bases not matched to a gene: 8. CDR1 is MDHEN and CDR2 is SYDVKM in the germline V gene. The CDR3 region is CASSLLGLAGGQSTGELFF. The CDR3 nucleotides read TGTGCCAGCAGTTTACTAGGACTAGCGGGAGGGCAGTCCACCGGGGAGCTGTTTTTT.

The DNA of the CDR3 is TGTGCCAGCAGTGACTTAGCGGGCTCCTACAATGAGCAGTTCTTC. Translation: CASSDLAGSYNEQFF. The chain uses TRBV6-4 and TRBJ2-1, with 7 bases aligning to TRBD2. Per the germline V gene, CDR1 is MRHNA and CDR2 is SNTAGT. This CDR3 region has 15 residues. After removal of 1 base from V and 0 bases from J, the junction contained 0 bases not matched to a gene.

The chain uses TRBV6-1 and TRBJ1-1, with a possible D match to TRBD1 (5 bases). The CDR3 is made up of 15 amino acids. From germline, CDR1 is MNHNS and CDR2 SASEGT. The ends were cut back, 1 base at V and 1 base at J, with 10 bases in the middle. CDR3 in amino acids: CASSEDGGGNTEAFF. The CDR3 nucleotides are TGTGCCAGCAGTGAAGACGGGGGAGGGAACACTGAAGCTTTCTTT.

This rearrangement joins TRBV2 to TRBJ2-1; TRBD2 agrees at 7 bases. J gave up 2 bases and V 2 bases, and 3 bases lay outside the gene matches. The CDR3 has 15 amino acids. Germline loops: CDR1 SNHLY, CDR2 FYNNEI. The CDR3 sequence: CASSESGGTYNEQFF. The CDR3 bases are TGTGCCAGCAGTGAATCGGGGGGTACCTACAATGAGCAGTTCTTC. Complete variable domain (other parts from reference TRBV2 and TRBJ2-1): EPEVTQTPSHQVTQMGQEVILRCVPISNHLYFYWYRQILGQKVEFLVSFYNNEISEKSEIFDDQFSVERPDGSNFTLKIRSTKLEDSAMYFCASSESGGTYNEQFFGPGTRLTVL.

V is TRBV7-2 and J is TRBJ1-1, with 7 nucleotides matching TRBD1. Per the germline V gene, CDR1 is SGHTA and CDR2 is FQGNSA. V trimming: 5 bases; J trimming: 1 base; junction bases outside the gene matches: 13. The CDR3 covers 17 residues. The CDR3 spells CASSDGTAIYGNTEAFF. CDR3 coding DNA: TGTGCCAGCAGCGACGGGACAGCAATATACGGGAACACTGAAGCTTTCTTT. The whole variable domain, filled in from reference TRBV7-2 and TRBJ1-1, reads GAGVSQSPSNKVTEKGKDVELRCDPISGHTALYWYRQSLGQGLEFLIYFQGNSAPDKSGLPSDRFSAERTGGSVSTLTIQRTQQEDSAVYLCASSDGTAIYGNTEAFFGQGTRLTVV.

The genes are TRBV30 and TRBJ2-1; TRBD2 agrees at 13 bases. Per germline, CDR1 GTSNPN and CDR2 SVGIG (reference sequence). The CDR3 is 15 residues long. V was pared by 5 bases and J by 8 bases, with 9 bases of the junction left unmatched. CDR3 DNA sequence: TGTGCCTGGGCCAGACTAGCGGGAGGTTTCGATGAGCAGTTCTTC. Translated: CAWARLAGGFDEQFF.

The chain carries TRBV28 and TRBJ1-2; 8 bases agree with TRBD1. The J segment lost 5 bases and the V segment lost 7 bases, leaving 9 bases of the junction unmatched. Per the germline V gene, CDR1 is MDHEN and CDR2 is SYDVKM. This CDR3 has 14 amino acids. This chain's CDR3 is CASKRTGPGYGYTF. The CDR3 DNA reads TGTGCCAGCAAACGGACAGGGCCCGGATATGGCTACACCTTC.

The chain is built from TRBV30 and TRBJ1-5; D may be TRBD1 (5 bases). Trimming shortened V by 1 base and J by 2 bases, and 6 bases separated the two germline ends. Germline CDR1 GTSNPN, CDR2 SVGIG (reference sequence). This CDR3 comprises 13 residues. CDR3: CAWSARGNQPQHF. In DNA form, the CDR3 reads TGTGCCTGGAGTGCCAGGGGCAATCAGCCCCAGCATTTT.

For the CDR3, the DNA is TGTGCCAGCTCACGCGGGGGACAGGGTGGACAGCCCCAGCATTTT. Translation: CASSRGGQGGQPQHF. The chain combines TRBV18 with TRBJ1-5, with 9 bases matching TRBD1. The CDR3 has 15 residues. Looked up from germline, CDR1 is KGHSH and CDR2 is LQKENI. Trimming took 4 bases from V and 7 from J; bases not matched to a gene: 8.

This chain links TRBV6-1 with TRBJ2-7, with 8 bases matching TRBD2. This CDR3 has 15 amino acids. J was trimmed by 6 bases and V by 5 bases; bases with no gene match: 12. Per germline, CDR1 MNHNS and CDR2 SASEGT. The chain's CDR3 is CASSPPGGFSLEQYF. The DNA of the CDR3 is TGTGCCAGCAGTCCCCCGGGGGGGTTTAGTCTCGAGCAGTACTTC.

The CDR3 nucleotides are TGCGCCAGCAGCCTTTTACCGGGACTAGGAGAGACCCAGTACTTC. Translation gives CASSLLPGLGETQYF. The chain employs TRBV5-1 and TRBJ2-5, with 8 bases aligning to TRBD2. Germline V gives CDR1 SGHRS, CDR2 YFSETQ. The CDR3 is 15 residues long. With V trimmed by 4 bases and J by 4 bases, 9 bases remained unmatched. The complete variable domain, with remaining parts taken from reference TRBV5-1 and TRBJ2-5, reads KAGVTQTPRYLIKTRGQQVTLSCSPISGHRSVSWYQQTPGQGLQFLFEYFSETQRNKGNFPGRFSGRQFSNSRSEMNVSTLELGDSALYLCASSLLPGLGETQYFGPGTRLLVL.

The chain carries TRBV5-3 and TRBJ2-2, with 8 bases lining up with TRBD1. TRBV5-3 is designated an ORF whose function remains uncertain. This CDR3 contains 19 residues. The J segment lost 4 bases and the V segment lost 3 bases, leaving 17 bases of the junction unmatched. In nucleotides, the CDR3 is TGTGCCAGAAGCTCGGGACAGGAAAATACTAAAACGGGCACCGGGGAGCTGTTTTTT. Translated: CARSSGQENTKTGTGELFF.

The chain has TRBV4-2 and TRBJ2-3; D gene uncertain. Germline CDR1 reads LGHNA; CDR2 reads YNFKEQ. This CDR3 region has 14 residues. V was cut by 0 bases and J by 3 bases, with 7 bases left in between. The CDR3 reads CASSQDDSTDTQYF. Here the CDR3 DNA reads TGTGCCAGCAGCCAAGATGACTCTACAGATACGCAGTATTTT.